This is a list of T cell receptor beta chains from one sample in a study of graft-versus-host responses after intestinal transplantation. Clones were sequenced by immunoSEQ multiplex PCR, and TCRdb holds only the in-frame ones, with some missing. The sample comprises 35,000 to 45,000 clones, less than 95% of which are singletons, and around 0.2% rests with the top ten. Antigen specificity for these receptors is unknown. The source material was unstimulated CD4+ T cells sorted from spleen or lymph node cells, sampled before transplant. Source of these receptors: a human donor who was the organ donor for an intestinal transplant. Both conserved end residues are part of each CDR3. Each record gives: J gene, V gene, D gene, clone size, CDR3 DNA, CDR3 protein. D genes are given only for firm matches. The listing skips clone size in some rows; elsewhere it reads once, few, many or a size class.

TRBJ2-1,TRBV29-1,.,.,TGCAGCGTTGTACATCCGGGACTCAGCTCCTACAATGAGCAGTTCTTC,CSVVHPGLSSYNEQFF
TRBJ2-6,TRBV19,.,.,TGTGCCAGTAGTATAGGGGTTGGGGCCAACGTCCTGACTTTC,CASSIGVGANVLTF
TRBJ2-2,TRBV9,TRBD2,.,TGTGCCAGCAGCAAGTTAGCGGGGGGCCCCAAGAACACCGGGGAGCTGTTTTTT,CASSKLAGGPKNTGELFF
TRBJ1-5,TRBV28,.,.,TGTGCCAGCAGTTTCGCGGACCTAATGGGACAGCCCCAGCATTTT,CASSFADLMGQPQHF
TRBJ1-5,TRBV19,.,.,TGTGCCAGTCGGCGATCGGCGACAGGCGCCGTAGGGCCCCAGCATTTT,CASRRSATGAVGPQHF
TRBJ2-5,TRBV6-4,TRBD2,.,TGTGCCAGCAGTAGGCTGAAGGAGCGGGGGGCGGAGGAGACCCAGTACTTC,CASSRLKERGAEETQYF
TRBJ1-4,TRBV4-3,.,.,TGCGCCAGCAGCCAAGATCGGCTGGTTAATGAAAAACTGTTTTTT,CASSQDRLVNEKLFF
TRBJ2-1,TRBV7-9,.,.,TGTGCCAGCAGGCTGTATGGGGCCAATGAGCAGTTCTTC,CASRLYGANEQFF
TRBJ1-4,TRBV5-1,.,.,TGCGCCAGCAGCTTCTCAGAAGGAAAAGAAAAACTGTTTTTT,CASSFSEGKEKLFF
TRBJ1-2,TRBV30,TRBD1,once,TGTGCCTGGAGCGAGGGGGCGGACTATGGCTACACCTTC,CAWSEGADYGYTF
TRBJ2-1,TRBV27,TRBD2,.,TGTGCCAGCAGGACTAGCGGGGGGAACAATGAGCAGTTCTTC,CASRTSGGNNEQFF
TRBJ1-2,TRBV9,.,.,TGTGCCAGCAGCAAGCGGACGATTAACTATGGCTACACCTTC,CASSKRTINYGYTF
TRBJ1-1,TRBV2,.,.,TGTGCCAGCAGTGAACAGGGGAACACTGAAGCTTTCTTT,CASSEQGNTEAFF
TRBJ2-5,TRBV5-1,TRBD1,.,TGCGCCAGCAGCTTGAGGCAGGGACAGGTGGAGACCCAGTACTTC,CASSLRQGQVETQYF
TRBJ1-6,TRBV28,.,once,TGTGCCAGCACCCCTGGACACTTCGATAATTCACCCCTCCACTTT,CASTPGHFDNSPLHF
TRBJ2-2,TRBV11-2,TRBD1,.,TGTGCCAGCAGCTTACGGACAGGGTTAACCGGGGAGCTGTTTTTT,CASSLRTGLTGELFF
TRBJ1-3,TRBV10-2,.,.,TGCGCCAGCAGTGAAATGGATGGAAACACCATATATTTT,CASSEMDGNTIYF
TRBJ2-2,TRBV15,TRBD2,once,TGTGCCACCAGCAGAGATACGCTAGCGGGGGGGACCGGGGAGCTGTTTTTT,CATSRDTLAGGTGELFF
TRBJ1-3,TRBV7-2,.,.,TGTGCCAGCAGCTTAAGTCCTGGAGGGGGGCTCTCTGGAAACACCATATATTTT,CASSLSPGGGLSGNTIYF
TRBJ2-5,TRBV6-1,TRBD1,.,TGTGCCAGCAGTGAGGGACAGGGGGGGACCCAGTACTTC,CASSEGQGGTQYF
TRBJ2-5,TRBV11-2,.,.,TGTGCCAGCAGCTCGTTGCCGGTCACAGGCCCGCCTCAAGAGACCCAGTACTTC,CASSSLPVTGPPQETQYF
TRBJ2-1,TRBV11-3,.,.,TGTGCCAGCAGCCCAGGGACTTACTCGGGGCGCTCCTACAATGAGCAGTTCTTC,CASSPGTYSGRSYNEQFF
TRBJ2-1,TRBV12-5,.,.,TGTGCTAGTGGTTTGGGACAGGGAGGATTGTACAATGAGCAGTTCTTC,CASGLGQGGLYNEQFF
TRBJ2-1,TRBV7-9,TRBD2,.,TGTGCCAGCAGCTTAGCGAGGCTAGCGGGCCGAGGTGAGCAGTTCTTC,CASSLARLAGRGEQFF
TRBJ2-3,TRBV5-6,TRBD2,.,TGTGCCAGCAGAGATAGCGGGGGGGCTACAGATACGCAGTATTTT,CASRDSGGATDTQYF
TRBJ1-2,TRBV15,.,.,TGTGCCACCAGCAGAGCCCCGGGAGGGGTCTATGGCTACACCTTC,CATSRAPGGVYGYTF
TRBJ2-7,TRBV4-2,.,.,TGTGCCAGCAGCCAAGACTCGAACGGGGGCTACGAGCAGTACTTC,CASSQDSNGGYEQYF
TRBJ1-6,TRBV4-3,.,.,TGCGCCAGCAGCCAAGATGCTAATAATTCACCCCTCCACTTT,CASSQDANNSPLHF
TRBJ1-1,TRBV7-2,.,.,TGTGCCAGCAGCTTAGCAGGCCTGAACACTGAAGCTTTCTTT,CASSLAGLNTEAFF
TRBJ2-4,TRBV19,.,.,TGTGCCAGTAGTATTAGGTCAGGGCTAGCCAAAAACATTCAGTACTTC,CASSIRSGLAKNIQYF
TRBJ2-2,TRBV7-2,TRBD2,once,TGTGCCAGCAGCTTAGGGAGCGGGGGGCTATCCACCGGGGAGCTGTTTTTT,CASSLGSGGLSTGELFF
TRBJ1-1,TRBV7-3,.,.,TGTGCCAGCAGCACCGGACAGAACACTGAAGCTTTCTTT,CASSTGQNTEAFF
TRBJ2-5,TRBV18,.,.,TGTGCCAGCTCACCCGAGGTGGAGACCCAGTACTTC,CASSPEVETQYF
TRBJ2-1,TRBV23-1,.,.,TGCGCCAGCAGTCAATCGGAGACTAGCAATGAGCAGTTCTTC,CASSQSETSNEQFF
TRBJ2-1,TRBV19,.,few,TGTGCCAGTAGTATAGGGGGAAATGAGCAGTTCTTC,CASSIGGNEQFF
TRBJ1-2,TRBV7-6,.,few,TGTGCCAGCAGCTTAAGTGTGGGCCATGGCTACACCTTC,CASSLSVGHGYTF
TRBJ2-1,TRBV27,TRBD2,.,TGTGCCAGCAGTTCAACTAGCGGGGGGTGGAATGAGCAGTTCTTC,CASSSTSGGWNEQFF
TRBJ2-2,TRBV21-1,.,.,TGTGCCAGCAGCAAATCGTGGACAGGGAGGTTCGGGGAGCTGTTTTTT,CASSKSWTGRFGELFF
TRBJ2-1,TRBV29-1,.,.,TGCAGCGTTGAAGGCCGGGCCTACCAGGGCAATGAGCAGTTCTTC,CSVEGRAYQGNEQFF
TRBJ1-2,TRBV4-3,.,.,TGCGCCAGCAGCCAAGAGGGGTCCTATGGCTACACCTTC,CASSQEGSYGYTF
TRBJ1-3,TRBV7-3,TRBD1,.,TGTGCCAGCAGCTTTACAGGGGGCTCTGGAAACACCATATATTTT,CASSFTGGSGNTIYF
TRBJ2-5,TRBV4-2,TRBD2,once,TGTGCCAGCAGCCAAGGGACTAGCGGGGGGGCGAGGGGAGAGACCCAGTACTTC,CASSQGTSGGARGETQYF
TRBJ2-3,TRBV5-1,.,once,TGCGCCAGCAGCTTGCTAGCAACCTCCACAGATACGCAGTATTTT,CASSLLATSTDTQYF
TRBJ2-7,TRBV6-6,TRBD1,once,TGTGCCAGCAGTTATTCCGGGACAGGGGGCGACGAGCAGTACTTC,CASSYSGTGGDEQYF
TRBJ2-7,TRBV6-1,TRBD1,.,TGTGCCAGCAGTGCCCGGGACAGGGGCGCCTACGAGCAGTACTTC,CASSARDRGAYEQYF